The clone carrying this T cell receptor (beta chain) was seen just once. The length of the CDR3 is 13 residues. V was trimmed by 4 bases and J by 8 bases, leaving 15 bases between them. Germline V CDR1 and CDR2: SGHRS, YFSETQ. These data are taken from a study of blood T cell repertoires in COVID-19. At the level of the study: The United States, Italy and Spain supplied acute and convalescent COVID-19 samples.

Data came from immunoSEQ multiplex PCR; TCRdb stores just in-frame clones and leaves some out. The profile shows more than 120,000 clones, about 91% of them singletons. Sequenced input: peripheral blood. The source of this sequence is a woman aged 45-65 years with acute or convalescent COVID-19. The rearrangement joins TRBV5-1 to TRBJ1-1; perhaps TRBD1 as D (6 bases). This chain's CDR3 is CASSVSTGTEAFF. For the CDR3, the DNA is TGCGCCAGCAGCGTTTCAACAGGGACCGAAGCTTTCTTT.